This TCR beta chain was captured by sequencing in a study of blood T cell repertoires in COVID-19. For the study at large: Acute-phase and convalescent COVID-19 samples originated in the United States, Italy and Spain.

V was cut by 5 bases and J by 7 bases, with 14 bases left in between. The CDR3 sequence is 13 residues long. CDR1 is SEHNR, CDR2 FQNEAQ, per germline (reference sequence). Per the original data handling: Amplified reference gene primers provided the basis for estimating nucleated cell counts. Assay: immunoSEQ multiplex PCR; the TCRdb copy retains only in-frame clones and omits some. V, J and clone size are those of that table, while D and trimming were read from the DNA. The sample lists about 60,000 clones; approximately 77% were seen once. This clonotype was obtained from a human donor in a cohort sampled during active COVID-19. V gene TRBV7-9 combines with J gene TRBJ2-5; weak D call: TRBD1 (6 bases). The sample consisted of peripheral blood. The CDR3 bases are TGTGCCAGCAGCGTAGTCGGGACACCGACCCAGTACTTC. Its translation is CASSVVGTPTQYF. Using reference TRBV7-9 and TRBJ2-5 for the parts outside the CDR3, the full variable domain is DTGVSQNPRHKITKRGQNVTFRCDPISEHNRLYWYRQTLGQGPEFLTYFQNEAQLEKSRLLSDRFSAERPKGSFSTLEIQRTEQGDSAMYLCASSVVGTPTQYFGPGTRLLVL.